Sequencing of this T cell receptor (beta chain) was carried out in a study of blood T cell repertoires in COVID-19. For the study at large: Acute and convalescent COVID-19 samples came from the United States, Italy and Spain.

The protocol was immunoSEQ multiplex PCR, while the TCRdb copy is restricted to in-frame clones and leaves out a portion. Among over 30,000 clones, around 87% were seen once, and the ten largest hold about 9.4%. The sequenced sample was peripheral blood. The receptor was derived from an elderly man with active COVID-19.

The CDR3 DNA is TGTGCCAGCAGCCTCCTCCACGAGCAGTACTTC. This encodes CASSLLHEQYF. The chain uses TRBV7-2 and TRBJ2-7; D not resolved. Between the trimmed V and J ends, which lost 5 bases and 5 bases, there was a span of 7 bases. The CDR3 sequence is 11 residues long. Germline lookup yields CDR1 SGHTA and CDR2 FQGNSA.